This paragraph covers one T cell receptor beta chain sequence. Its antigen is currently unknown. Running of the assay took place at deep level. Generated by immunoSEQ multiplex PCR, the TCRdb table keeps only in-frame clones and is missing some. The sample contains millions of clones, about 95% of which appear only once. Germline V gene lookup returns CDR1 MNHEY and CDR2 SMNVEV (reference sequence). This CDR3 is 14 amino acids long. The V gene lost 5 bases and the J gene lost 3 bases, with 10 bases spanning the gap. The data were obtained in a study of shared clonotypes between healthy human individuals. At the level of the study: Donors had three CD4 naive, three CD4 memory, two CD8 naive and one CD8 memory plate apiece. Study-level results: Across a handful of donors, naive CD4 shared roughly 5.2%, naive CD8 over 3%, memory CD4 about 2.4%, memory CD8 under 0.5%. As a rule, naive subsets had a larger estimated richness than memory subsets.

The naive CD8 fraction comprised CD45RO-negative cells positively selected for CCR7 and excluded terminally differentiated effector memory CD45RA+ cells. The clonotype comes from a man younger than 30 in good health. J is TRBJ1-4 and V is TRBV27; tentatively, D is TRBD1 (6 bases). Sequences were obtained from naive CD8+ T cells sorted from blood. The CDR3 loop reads CASSTGWANEKLFF. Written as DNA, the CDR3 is TGTGCCAGCAGTACAGGGTGGGCTAATGAAAAACTGTTTTTT.